The text below deals with one T cell receptor beta chain. The antigen it recognizes is unknown. Base qualities were left out, and no much larger clone turns up one base away. Participants in the prospective study were aged roughly 18 to 89 years, lived in more than 20 United States geographic areas, and enrolled through a virtual design. In the prospective study, participants were assigned to cohorts based on the clinical history participants reported in a screening survey and a study questionnaire. Recovered participants in ImmuneRACE Cohort 3 were defined as having two consecutive negative NP/OP PCR tests, clearance from a healthcare professional, or resolution of symptoms. In the prospective study, mobile phlebotomists collected whole blood, serum and a nasopharyngeal or oropharyngeal swab from each participant. Participants in the prospective study had the option to provide additional blood draws and questionnaires over a roughly two-month period. Before DNA extraction, blood samples from the prospective study were shipped at room temperature or frozen.

V was cut back by 2 bases and J by 0 bases, leaving a gap of 11 bases between them. Inclusive of the bounding cysteine and phenylalanine, the CDR3 is 16 residues long. The only DNA kept is the CDR3, 48 bases in frame from the first base. CDR1 and CDR2, looked up from the germline V gene, are LGHNA and YSLEER. The data are from a study of blood T cell repertoires in COVID-19 (dated by TCRdb to between 2020 and 2021). The study in broad terms: Samples covering the acute and convalescent phases of COVID-19 were provided by collaborators in the United States, Italy and Spain. The prospective study material was composed of cDNA or gDNA derived from T cells, B-cell-depleted T cells, or PBMCs. Subjects who had been exposed to COVID-19, were actively infected with it, or had recovered from it provided the deeply sampled blood TCRbeta repertoires that made up the dataset. The repertoires were released in a freely available public database intended as a resource for research on the immune response to SARS-CoV-2. The samples were drawn from two sources: the first 160 participants of the ongoing ImmuneRACE study, and fewer than 1,500 subjects contributed by 6 global collaborators. The sample metadata nearly always contained a de-identified subject ID, COVID-19 status, age in years and sex. Where available, HLA class I and class II types were taken from metadata supplied by the sample provider and were not determined by assay-based typing. General findings and caveats noted by the study authors: Clinical and demographic metadata were provided uncurated, with the amount varying by source and participant.

TCRbeta CDR3 regions were amplified from genomic DNA using the immunoSEQ Assay, a bias-controlled multiplex PCR. The study's processing was this. Within the assay, amplification of reference gene primers was used to estimate how many nucleated cells each sample contained. To quantify the absolute abundance of each unique TCRbeta CDR3 rearrangement, sequence reads were collapsed and filtered. For each sample, productive Simpson clonality was calculated by taking the square root of Simpson's diversity index across productive rearrangements. TCRdb provides this immuneACCESS table in a form limited to in-frame rearrangements. Some clones are lacking; in checked studies, under half of them reflect an unresolved V gene, and why the rest are absent is not known. V and J calls and clone size are copied from that table; D and trimming were computed from the DNA. The sample includes more than 200,000 clones, with over 80% observed a single time. The ten top clones hold approximately 1.9% of the sample.

The chain is made from TRBV4-3 and TRBJ2-1; the D gene cannot be named for sure. Sequencing was performed on PBMCs or T cells enriched from blood (not recorded which). This clonotype originated in a woman in her late teens or twenties who had recovered from COVID-19. The bases are TGCGCCAGCAGCCAATCAACGGTAAGCTCCTACAATGAGCAGTTCTTC. This encodes CASSQSTVSSYNEQFF.